Detailed here is one TCR beta chain. This sample is part of a study of blood T cell repertoires in COVID-19. TCRdb's copy holds only in-frame clones and misses some; the assay was immunoSEQ multiplex PCR. In the table there are about 300,000 clones, 70% to 90% of which are singletons. Trimming took 3 bases from V and 9 from J, leaving 21 bases between them. The V gene's germline CDR1 is LNHDA and CDR2 SQIVND (reference sequence). This CDR3 is 16 amino acids long. The sequenced sample was peripheral blood. The source is a man aged 18-30 years with active or convalescent COVID-19. V usage is TRBV19 and J usage is TRBJ2-4, with D possibly being TRBD1 (6 bases). The CDR3 sequence: CASSIPAGQRLGIQYF. CDR3 nucleotides: TGTGCCAGTAGTATTCCCGCCGGACAGAGATTGGGCATTCAGTACTTC. Combining the CDR3 with reference TRBV19 and TRBJ2-4 gives the whole variable domain DGGITQSPKYLFRKEGQNVTLSCEQNLNHDAMYWYRQDPGQGLRLIYYSQIVNDFQKGDIAEGYSVSREKKESFPLTVTSAQKNPTAFYLCASSIPAGQRLGIQYFGAGTRLSVL.